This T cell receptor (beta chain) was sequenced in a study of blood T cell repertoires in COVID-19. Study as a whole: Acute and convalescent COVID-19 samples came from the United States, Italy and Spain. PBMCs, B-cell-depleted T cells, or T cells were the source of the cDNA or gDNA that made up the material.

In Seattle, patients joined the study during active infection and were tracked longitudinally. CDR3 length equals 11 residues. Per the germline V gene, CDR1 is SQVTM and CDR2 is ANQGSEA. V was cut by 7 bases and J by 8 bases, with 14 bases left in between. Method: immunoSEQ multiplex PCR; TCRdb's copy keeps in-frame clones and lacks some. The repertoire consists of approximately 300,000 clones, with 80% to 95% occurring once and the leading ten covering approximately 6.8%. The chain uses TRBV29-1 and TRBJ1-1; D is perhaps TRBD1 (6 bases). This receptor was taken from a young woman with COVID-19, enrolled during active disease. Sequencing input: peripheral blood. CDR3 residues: CSAADSGEAFF. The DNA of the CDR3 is TGCAGCGCAGCGGACAGTGGGGAAGCTTTCTTT.